The clone carrying this T cell receptor beta chain was detected only once. The target antigen is unknown. V was cut by 3 bases and J by 1 base, with 18 bases left in between. In germline, CDR1 is LNHNV, CDR2 YYDKDF (reference sequence). The length of the CDR3 is 18 residues. The data originate from a study of T-cell memory formation after mild COVID-19. As for the study in general: Most TCR clusters belonged to a single donor.

Constant-segment primers served in 5'RACE that generated TCR alpha and TCR beta cDNA libraries bearing sample barcodes and UMIs. TCRdb used MiXCR to reprocess the 5' RACE reads, holding one entry per CDR3 protein. This sample carries about 360,000 distinct CDR3 sequences, 10% to 15% of them seen once, and the ten largest clones take roughly a fifth. Findings and caveats of the study: Contracting CD8+ clones were enriched in EMRA, CD4+ mainly in CM and EM. Cross-reactive memory seemingly joined, as some responding clones were found in pre-infection memory.

This sequence originates from a man aged 18 to 30 who had mild COVID-19 (a few samples of this study predate the infection). Cell type and time point are not known. This chain connects TRBV15 to TRBJ2-2; tentatively, D is TRBD2 (6 bases). The specimen was PBMCs or a T cell subset sorted from them (not recorded which). CDR3 in amino acids: CATSSPRGGRKNTGELFF. The CDR3 nucleotides read TGTGCCACCAGCAGCCCTAGGGGAGGCAGGAAGAACACCGGGGAGCTGTTTTTT.